A single T cell receptor (beta chain) is shown here with its context. Libraries were prepared by immunoSEQ multiplex PCR; TCRdb keeps only in-frame clonotypes and omits some of them. The table lists 110,000 or so clones, roughly 74% of them singletons. This entry is derived from a study of radiotherapy plus CTLA-4 blockade in lung cancer. V trimming: 0 bases; J trimming: 2 bases; junction bases outside the gene matches: 5. Germline V gene sequence: CDR1 SGHNT, CDR2 YYREEE (reference sequence). The CDR3 consists of 15 residues. The receptor was isolated from a human donor with non-small cell lung cancer who had a partial response to radiotherapy plus ipilimumab. The V and J genes are TRBV5-4 and TRBJ2-7; 7 bases are shared with TRBD1. Sample: peripheral blood, taken from a patient treated with radiotherapy plus ipilimumab. The CDR3 is CASSLGGQATYEQYF. The CDR3 DNA sequence: TGTGCCAGCAGCTTGGGAGGACAGGCAACCTACGAGCAGTACTTC. Drawing the rest from reference TRBV5-4 and TRBJ2-7, the complete variable domain is ETGVTQSPTHLIKTRGQQVTLRCSSQSGHNTVSWYQQALGQGPQFIFQYYREEENGRGNFPPRFSGLQFPNYSSELNVNALELDDSALYLCASSLGGQATYEQYFGPGTRLTVT.